This T cell receptor beta chain was found in a study of blood T cell repertoires in COVID-19 (TCRdb year 2020). At the level of the whole study: Collaborator samples came from the United States, Italy and Spain and covered acute and convalescent phases of COVID-19. Sample metadata almost always included a de-identified subject ID, COVID-19 status, age in years and sex. The prospective study material was composed of cDNA or gDNA derived from T cells, B-cell-depleted T cells, or PBMCs. The samples were drawn from the first 160 participants of the ongoing ImmuneRACE study and from 1,254 subjects provided by 6 global collaborators. HLA class I and class II types, where available, came from metadata supplied by the sample provider rather than from assay-based typing. A freely available public database, intended as a resource for researchers studying the immune response to SARS-CoV-2, is where the repertoires were released. Subjects who had been exposed to COVID-19, were actively infected with it, or had recovered from it provided the deeply sampled blood TCRbeta repertoires that made up the dataset.

About this clone: It has no known antigen specificity. Per-nucleotide qualities are absent, and no much larger clonotype sits a single base away.

The immunoSEQ Assay, a bias-controlled multiplex PCR, was used to amplify TCRbeta CDR3 regions from genomic DNA. Processing in the source paper ran as follows. The number of nucleated cells in each sample was estimated from the amplification of reference gene primers within the assay. To quantify the absolute abundance of each unique TCRbeta CDR3 rearrangement, sequence reads were collapsed and filtered. For each sample, productive Simpson clonality was calculated as the square root of Simpson's diversity index across productive rearrangements. TCRdb provides this immuneACCESS table in a form limited to in-frame rearrangements. Some clones are lacking; in checked studies, under half of them reflect an unresolved V gene, and why the rest are absent is not known. V and J calls and clone size are copied from that table; D and trimming were computed from the DNA. The sample includes 200,000 to 250,000 clones, with just over 90% observed a single time. The ten largest clones represent approximately 1.2% of the sample.

Whole blood was collected in K2EDTA tubes by collaborating institutions according to the institutions' own protocols. For TCRbeta analysis, collaborator samples were shipped as frozen whole blood, as isolated PBMCs, or as DNA extracted from either sample type. The paper as a whole reports these results and caveats: The amount of clinical and demographic metadata varied by source and participant and was provided uncurated.

CDR3 length: 13 amino acids, cysteine to phenylalanine. Only the CDR3 DNA stays, 39 bases, in frame from base 1. V drops 7 bases and J drops 3 bases, leaving 13 bases in between. Sequencing used peripheral blood. The source is a man aged 30-40 years with acute or convalescent COVID-19. The rearrangement combines TRBV12-3 or TRBV12-4 with TRBJ2-7, with an unclear D gene assignment. The nucleotide sequence reads TGTGCCAGCAACCCTAGTGGTGGCTACGAGCAGTACTTC. This gives the protein CASNPSGGYEQYF.